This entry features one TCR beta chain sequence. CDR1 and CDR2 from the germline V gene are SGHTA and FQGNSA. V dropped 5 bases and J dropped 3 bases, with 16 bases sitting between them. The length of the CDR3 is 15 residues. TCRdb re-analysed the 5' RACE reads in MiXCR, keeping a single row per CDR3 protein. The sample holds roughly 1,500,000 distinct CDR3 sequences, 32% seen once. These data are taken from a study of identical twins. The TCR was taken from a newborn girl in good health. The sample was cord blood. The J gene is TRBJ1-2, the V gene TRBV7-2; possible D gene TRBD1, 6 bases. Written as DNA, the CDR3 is TGTGCCAGCAGCGTACAGGGTGGAAGAGACTATGGCTACACCTTC. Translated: CASSVQGGRDYGYTF.